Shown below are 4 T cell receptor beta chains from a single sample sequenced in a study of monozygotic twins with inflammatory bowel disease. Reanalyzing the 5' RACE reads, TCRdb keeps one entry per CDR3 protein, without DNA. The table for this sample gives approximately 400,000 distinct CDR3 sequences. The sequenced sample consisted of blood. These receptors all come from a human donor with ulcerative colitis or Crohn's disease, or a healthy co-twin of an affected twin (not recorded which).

The chain's CDR3 is CASSSGRGAGEQYF. The genes are TRBV5-1 and TRBJ2-7; TCRdb's D call of TRBD1 is untestable without DNA. This CDR3 spans 14 amino acids. CDR1 and CDR2 from the germline V gene are SGHRS and YFSETQ.

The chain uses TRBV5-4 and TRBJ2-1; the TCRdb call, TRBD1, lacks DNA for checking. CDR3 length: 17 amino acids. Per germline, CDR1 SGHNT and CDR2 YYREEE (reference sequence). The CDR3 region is CASSPDSFSITYNEQFF.

The CDR3: CASSLPGSPGNDEQYF. The chain employs TRBV5-1 and TRBJ2-7; TCRdb's D call, TRBD1, is unchecked because there is no DNA. Germline V gene sequence: CDR1 SGHRS, CDR2 YFSETQ. This CDR3 is 16 amino acids long.

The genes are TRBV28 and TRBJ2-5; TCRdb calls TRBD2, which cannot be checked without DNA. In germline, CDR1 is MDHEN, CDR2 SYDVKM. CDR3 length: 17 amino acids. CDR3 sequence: CASSSIGTSGSKETQYF. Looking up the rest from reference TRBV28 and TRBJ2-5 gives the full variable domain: DVKVTQSSRYLVKRTGEKVFLECVQDMDHENMFWYRQDPGLGLRLIYFSYDVKMKEKGDIPEGYSVSREKKERFSLILESASTNQTSMYLCASSSIGTSGSKETQYFGPGTRLLVL.